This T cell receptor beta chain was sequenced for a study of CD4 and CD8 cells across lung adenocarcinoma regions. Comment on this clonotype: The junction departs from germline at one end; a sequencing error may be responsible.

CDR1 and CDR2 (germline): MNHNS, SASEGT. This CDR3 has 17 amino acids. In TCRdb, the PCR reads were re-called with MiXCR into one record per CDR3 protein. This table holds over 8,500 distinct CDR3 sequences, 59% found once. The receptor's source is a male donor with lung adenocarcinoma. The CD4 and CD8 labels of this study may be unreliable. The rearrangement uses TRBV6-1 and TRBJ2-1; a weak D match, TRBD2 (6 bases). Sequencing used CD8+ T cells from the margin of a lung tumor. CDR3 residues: CASSDYRGITTKDEQFF. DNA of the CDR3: TGTGCCAGCAGTGATTACCGCGGGATTACCACCAAAGATGAGCAGTTCTTT.